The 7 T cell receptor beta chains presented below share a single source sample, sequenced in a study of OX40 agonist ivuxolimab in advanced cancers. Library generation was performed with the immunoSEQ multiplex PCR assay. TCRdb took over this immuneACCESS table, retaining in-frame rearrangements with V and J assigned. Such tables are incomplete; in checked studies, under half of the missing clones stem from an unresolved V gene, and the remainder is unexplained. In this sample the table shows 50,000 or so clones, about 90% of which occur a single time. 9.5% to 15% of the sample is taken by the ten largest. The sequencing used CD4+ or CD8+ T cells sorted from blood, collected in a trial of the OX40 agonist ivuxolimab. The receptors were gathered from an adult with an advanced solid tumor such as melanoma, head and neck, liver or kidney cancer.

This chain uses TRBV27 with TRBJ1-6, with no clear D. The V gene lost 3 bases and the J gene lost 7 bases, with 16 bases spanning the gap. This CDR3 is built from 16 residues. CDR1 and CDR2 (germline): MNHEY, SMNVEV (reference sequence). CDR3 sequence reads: CASSFRAPWSNSPLHF. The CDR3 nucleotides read TGTGCCAGCAGTTTTCGGGCCCCCTGGTCGAATTCACCCCTCCACTTT.

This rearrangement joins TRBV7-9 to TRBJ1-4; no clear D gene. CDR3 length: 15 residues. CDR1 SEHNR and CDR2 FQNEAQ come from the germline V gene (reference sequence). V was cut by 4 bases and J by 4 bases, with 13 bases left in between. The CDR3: CASSSPSDRNEKLFF. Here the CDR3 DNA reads TGTGCCAGCAGCTCCCCCTCGGACCGTAATGAAAAACTGTTTTTT.

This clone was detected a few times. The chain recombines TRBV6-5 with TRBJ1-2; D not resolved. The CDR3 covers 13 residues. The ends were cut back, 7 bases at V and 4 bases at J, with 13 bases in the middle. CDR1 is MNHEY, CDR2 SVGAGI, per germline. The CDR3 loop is CASTPTAFYGYTF. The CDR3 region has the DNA TGTGCCAGCACTCCGACTGCCTTCTATGGCTACACCTTC.

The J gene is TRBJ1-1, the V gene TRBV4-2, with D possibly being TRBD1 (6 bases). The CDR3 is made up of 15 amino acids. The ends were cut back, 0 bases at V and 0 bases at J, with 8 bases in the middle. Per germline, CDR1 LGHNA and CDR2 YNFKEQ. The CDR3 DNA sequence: TGTGCCAGCAGCCAAGAAGGGGGGTTGAACACTGAAGCTTTCTTT. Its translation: CASSQEGGLNTEAFF.

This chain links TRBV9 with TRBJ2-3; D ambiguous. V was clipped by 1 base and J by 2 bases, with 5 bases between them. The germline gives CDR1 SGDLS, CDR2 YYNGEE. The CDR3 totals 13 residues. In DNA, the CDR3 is TGTGCCAGCAGCGTAAGGTTCACAGATACGCAGTATTTT. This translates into CASSVRFTDTQYF.

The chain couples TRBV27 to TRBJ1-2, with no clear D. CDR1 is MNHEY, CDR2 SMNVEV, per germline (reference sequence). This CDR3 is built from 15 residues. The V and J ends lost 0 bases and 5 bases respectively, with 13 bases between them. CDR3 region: CASSLSMFGSYGYTF. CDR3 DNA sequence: TGTGCCAGCAGTTTATCGATGTTCGGGTCTTATGGCTACACCTTC.

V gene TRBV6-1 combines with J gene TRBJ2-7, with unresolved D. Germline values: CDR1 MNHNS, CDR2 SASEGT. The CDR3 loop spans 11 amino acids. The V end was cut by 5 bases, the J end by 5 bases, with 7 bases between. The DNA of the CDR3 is TGTGCCAGCAGTTACGTCAACGAGCAGTACTTC. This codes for CASSYVNEQYF.